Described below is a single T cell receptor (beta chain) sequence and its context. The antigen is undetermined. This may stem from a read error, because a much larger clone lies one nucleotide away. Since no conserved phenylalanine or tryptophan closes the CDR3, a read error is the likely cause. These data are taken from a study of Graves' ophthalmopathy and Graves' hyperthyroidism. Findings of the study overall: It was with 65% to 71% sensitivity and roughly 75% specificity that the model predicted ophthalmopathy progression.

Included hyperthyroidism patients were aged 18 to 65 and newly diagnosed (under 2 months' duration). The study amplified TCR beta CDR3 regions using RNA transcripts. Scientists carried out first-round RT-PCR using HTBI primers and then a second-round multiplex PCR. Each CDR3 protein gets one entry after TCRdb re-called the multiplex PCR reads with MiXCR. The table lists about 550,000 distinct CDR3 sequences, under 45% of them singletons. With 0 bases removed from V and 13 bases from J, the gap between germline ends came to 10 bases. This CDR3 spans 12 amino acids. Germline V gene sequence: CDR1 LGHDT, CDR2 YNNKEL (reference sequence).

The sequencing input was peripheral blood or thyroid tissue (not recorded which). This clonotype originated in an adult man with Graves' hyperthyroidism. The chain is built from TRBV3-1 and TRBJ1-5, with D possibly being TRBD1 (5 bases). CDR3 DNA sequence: TGTGCCAGCAGCCAAGAGGGGCATGTTCAGCATTTA. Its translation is CASSQEGHVQHL.